These 22 T cell receptor beta chains originate from one sample sequenced in a study of shared clonotypes between healthy human individuals. Some clones are missing from TCRdb's copy, which holds only in-frame ones; the method was immunoSEQ multiplex PCR. The data hold approximately 2,300,000 clones, with less than 95% observed a single time. The sample comprised naive CD4+ T cells from PBMCs. Subset reported: CD45RA+ positively selected. The receptor source for this set is a young man in good health. Some clones in this sample may be carry-over from other donors' samples.

This sequence joins TRBV25-1 and TRBJ2-7; D is unclear. Trimming removed 5 bases from V and 3 bases from J, with 5 bases in between. The CDR3 is made up of 11 amino acids. Germline V gene lookup returns CDR1 MGHDK and CDR2 SYGVNS. CDR3: CASSWNYEQYF. DNA for the CDR3: TGTGCCAGCAGTTGGAACTACGAGCAGTACTTC.

In regard to this clone: The same CDR3 arises from other DNA sequences in this sample as well. V and J are TRBV7-9 and TRBJ2-7; D tentatively reads TRBD1 or TRBD2 (7 bases each). V dropped 5 bases and J dropped 0 bases, with 14 bases sitting between them. The germline CDR1 and CDR2 sequences are SEHNR and FQNEAQ (reference sequence). The CDR3 is 15 amino acids. The CDR3 here is CASSLSGTVSYEQYF. CDR3 coding DNA: TGTGCCAGCAGCCTCAGCGGGACAGTCTCCTACGAGCAGTACTTC.

This chain joins TRBV2 and TRBJ2-3; the D is unclear. Deletions cut 3 bases from V and 0 bases from J, with 10 bases between. CDR3 size: 15 residues. Germline V CDR1 and CDR2: SNHLY, FYNNEI. CDR3 in amino acids: CASSDPGPSTDTQYF. CDR3 nucleotides: TGTGCCAGCAGTGACCCCGGCCCTAGCACAGATACGCAGTATTTT.

This clone was counted a single time. The V gene is TRBV11-2, the J gene TRBJ2-4; 12 bases line up with TRBD2. V was pared by 5 bases and J by 6 bases, with 11 bases of the junction left unmatched. Germline assignment: CDR1 SGHAT and CDR2 FQNNGV. The CDR3 extends over 17 amino acids. CDR3 sequence reads: CASSLQLAGGRGNIQYF. The CDR3 nucleotides read TGTGCCAGCAGCCTACAACTAGCGGGAGGACGGGGAAACATTCAGTACTTC. The full variable domain, in which reference TRBV11-2 and TRBJ2-4 provide the parts outside the CDR3, is EAGVAQSPRYKIIEKRQSVAFWCNPISGHATLYWYQQILGQGPKLLIQFQNNGVVDDSQLPKDRFSAERLKGVDSTLKIQPAKLEDSAVYLCASSLQLAGGRGNIQYFGAGTRLSVL.

This chain joins TRBV7-3 and TRBJ2-2, with TRBD2 matching 7 bases. There are 16 residues in the CDR3. Per germline, CDR1 SGHTA and CDR2 FQGTGA. With 4 bases clipped from V and 4 bases from J, the junction kept 9 bases outside the gene matches. CDR3 in DNA: TGTGCCAGCAGCTCGGCCCGGGACTACCTCACCGGGGAGCTGTTTTTT. Translated: CASSSARDYLTGELFF.

In the case of this clone: The sample carries other DNA sequences with the same CDR3. The V and J genes are TRBV7-8 and TRBJ2-1, with TRBD2 identical over 7 bases. The trim removed 0 bases at V and 2 bases at J, leaving 1 base unmatched. The CDR3 is made up of 15 amino acids. The germline CDR1 and CDR2 sequences are SGHVS and FQNEAQ. The CDR3 loop reads CASSLAGGAYNEQFF. CDR3 bases: TGTGCCAGCAGCTTAGCGGGAGGGGCCTACAATGAGCAGTTCTTC.

The chain employs TRBV28 and TRBJ2-7; 11 bases fit TRBD2. The V segment lost 4 bases and the J segment 7 bases; nucleotides outside the gene matches: 12. Germline values: CDR1 MDHEN, CDR2 SYDVKM. The CDR3 is 16 residues long. As DNA, the CDR3 is TGTGCCAGCAGTTGGCCCGGGGGACTAGCGGCCGTAGAGCAGTACTTC. Protein product: CASSWPGGLAAVEQYF.

V is TRBV4-1 and J is TRBJ2-7, with TRBD1 matching 10 bases. The length of the CDR3 is 18 residues. Germline V gene sequence: CDR1 MGHRA, CDR2 YSYEKL. V was pared by 3 bases and J by 0 bases, with 11 bases of the junction left unmatched. As DNA, the CDR3 is TGCGCCAGCAGCCATGACCCGGGACAGGGGAAGCGCTCCTACGAGCAGTACTTC. Its translation: CASSHDPGQGKRSYEQYF.

This clone was recorded once. This rearrangement joins TRBV19 to TRBJ1-1, with TRBD1 matching 7 bases. The CDR3 is made up of 15 amino acids. The germline gives CDR1 LNHDA, CDR2 SQIVND (reference sequence). The junction had 9 bases not matched to a gene; V was cut back by 7 bases and J by 1 base. The CDR3 is CASTVTGQANTEAFF. CDR3 DNA: TGTGCCAGTACCGTGACAGGGCAAGCGAACACTGAAGCTTTCTTT.

The genes are TRBV4-1 and TRBJ1-1; D is undetermined. V gave up 4 bases and J gave up 1 base, with 10 bases separating them. The CDR3 spans 14 residues. Germline CDR1 and CDR2: MGHRA and YSYEKL. This CDR3 is CASSPPNENTEAFF. In nucleotides, the CDR3 is TGCGCCAGCAGCCCTCCGAATGAGAACACTGAAGCTTTCTTT.

The CDR3 spells CACAKDHRYTF. CDR3 DNA sequence: TGTGCCTGTGCTAAGGACCATCGCTACACCTTC. V is TRBV30 and J is TRBJ1-2, with D unclear. CDR1 GTSNPN and CDR2 SVGIG come from the germline V gene (reference sequence). V lost 6 bases to trimming and J lost 9 bases, with 14 bases between them. CDR3 length: 11 amino acids.

This clone was observed a single time. The chain employs TRBV7-9 and TRBJ1-1; D is perhaps TRBD1 (5 bases). V lost 1 base to trimming and J lost 0 bases, with 6 bases between them. Germline-derived CDR1 and CDR2 are SEHNR and FQNEAQ (reference sequence). The CDR3 extends over 14 amino acids. CDR3 amino acids: CASSLGGMNTEAFF. CDR3 DNA: TGTGCCAGCAGCTTAGGGGGCATGAACACTGAAGCTTTCTTT. Supplemented by reference TRBV7-9 and TRBJ1-1, the full variable domain reads DTGVSQNPRHKITKRGQNVTFRCDPISEHNRLYWYRQTLGQGPEFLTYFQNEAQLEKSRLLSDRFSAERPKGSFSTLEIQRTEQGDSAMYLCASSLGGMNTEAFFGQGTRLTVV.

The gene calls are TRBV2 and TRBJ2-1, with 13 bases lining up with TRBD2. Germline V gives CDR1 SNHLY, CDR2 FYNNEI. Unmatched junction bases numbered 11, after V lost 0 bases and J lost 0 bases. The CDR3 loop spans 21 amino acids. The CDR3 coding sequence is TGTGCCAGCAGTGAAGCGCTTCGACTAGCGGGAGGATACAGCTCCTACAATGAGCAGTTCTTC. Its translation is CASSEALRLAGGYSSYNEQFF.

The table lists this clone with a count of one. The chain combines TRBV27 with TRBJ2-7, with a weak D call TRBD2 (5 bases). Trimming left V 2 bases short and J 4 bases short, with 9 bases between. This CDR3 comprises 13 residues. Germline CDR1 is MNHEY and CDR2 is SMNVEV (reference sequence). CDR3 bases: TGTGCCAGCAGTTTACGGGGAGCGTACGAGCAGTACTTC. It translates to CASSLRGAYEQYF.

The chain recombines TRBV4-3 with TRBJ2-7; 8 bases fit TRBD1. The junction had 6 bases not matched to a gene; V was cut back by 3 bases and J by 2 bases. This CDR3 comprises 15 residues. Looked up from germline, CDR1 is LGHNA and CDR2 is YSLEER. CDR3 loop: CASSQTRTGPYEQYF. In nucleotides, the CDR3 is TGCGCCAGCAGCCAGACGAGGACAGGGCCCTACGAGCAGTACTTC.

In its sample, this clone was seen a few times. V and J are TRBV30 and TRBJ1-2; D is ambiguous. Germline V gene lookup returns CDR1 GTSNPN and CDR2 SVGIG (reference sequence). The CDR3 is 13 amino acids. With 0 bases removed from V and 5 bases from J, the gap between germline ends came to 10 bases. The CDR3 DNA follows: TGTGCCTGGAGTGTAGGCCAGCCATATGGCTACACCTTC. Its translation: CAWSVGQPYGYTF.

The J gene is TRBJ2-7, the V gene TRBV4-3, with D hard to call. V gave up 0 bases and J gave up 6 bases, with 9 bases separating them. Germline CDR1 is LGHNA and CDR2 is YSLEER. This CDR3 is built from 13 residues. Written as DNA, the CDR3 is TGCGCCAGCAGCCAAGATATCCAGCGCGAGCAGTACTTC. Residues: CASSQDIQREQYF.

Note on this clone: The sample contains more than one DNA sequence encoding this CDR3. For the CDR3, the DNA is TGTGCCAGCAGCCCCCAGCGGGGGGAAAGGGAGACCCAGTACTTC. Translated, it gives CASSPQRGERETQYF. J is TRBJ2-5 and V is TRBV7-3; 9 positions agree with TRBD2. The CDR3 covers 15 residues. J gave up 5 bases and V 5 bases, and 9 bases lay outside the gene matches. Germline CDR1 reads SGHTA; CDR2 reads FQGTGA.

The rearrangement links TRBV6-1 to TRBJ1-1, with 7 bases identical to TRBD1. Germline-derived CDR1 and CDR2 are MNHNS and SASEGT. The V segment lost 6 bases and the J segment 5 bases; nucleotides outside the gene matches: 9. There are 14 residues in the CDR3. CDR3 in DNA: TGTGCCAGCAGCGACAACAGGGGTGGAACTGAAGCTTTCTTT. This codes for CASSDNRGGTEAFF.

The chain combines TRBV5-1 with TRBJ2-7, with a possible D match to TRBD1 (7 bases). V lost 2 bases, J lost 3 bases, and 15 bases lay in between. The CDR3 runs 15 residues. CDR1 is SGHRS and CDR2 is YFSETQ in the germline V gene. CDR3 sequence (DNA): TGCGCCAGCAGCTTTCGACAGGGAGGATTCTACGAGCAGTACTTC. It translates to CASSFRQGGFYEQYF.

In this sample, this clone turned up once. This rearrangement joins TRBV10-3 to TRBJ2-6, with 10 bases lining up with TRBD1. The length of the CDR3 is 19 residues. Germline lookup yields CDR1 ENHRY and CDR2 SYGVKD. J gave up 0 bases and V 6 bases, and 11 bases lay outside the gene matches. In DNA form, the CDR3 reads TGTGCCATCAGAGCGACAGGGGGCGGCCCACGCTCTGGGGCCAACGTCCTGACTTTC. Translation gives CAIRATGGGPRSGANVLTF.

This chain connects TRBV19 to TRBJ1-2; a weak D match, TRBD1 (5 bases). The ends were cut back, 7 bases at V and 2 bases at J, with 17 bases in the middle. CDR3 length equals 15 residues. Germline loops: CDR1 LNHDA, CDR2 SQIVND (reference sequence). CDR3 region: CASIPPGLRNYGYTF. DNA for the CDR3: TGTGCCAGTATACCCCCGGGGCTGAGGAACTATGGCTACACCTTC.